These T cell receptor beta chains were read from a single sample in a study of cytomegalovirus exposure and HLA in healthy donors. Clones were sequenced by immunoSEQ multiplex PCR, and TCRdb holds only the in-frame ones, with some missing. The sample includes roughly 70,000 clones, roughly 95% of them seen just once. Material for sequencing was PBMCs. The receptors here all came from a woman under 30 in good health and CMV-seropositive. Both conserved end residues are part of each CDR3. Clone sizes are given selectively: once, few, many, or a class where the clone is expanded.

v_call clone_size cdr3_aa
TRBV9 NA CASSVGSSLAGKETQYF
TRBV5-1 NA CAQGGTSPQECEYF
TRBV5-1 NA CASSYQGYEQYF
TRBV11-3 NA CASSPGEAKNIQYF
TRBV19 NA CASSTPGRSEQYF
TRBV28 once CASSLVGQGEEQYF
TRBV29-1 NA CSADAGGIANYGYTF
TRBV29-1 once CSVAGVPTDTQYF
TRBV7-3 NA CASRQGFTGELFF
TRBV9 NA CASSPPPTSGIVDEQFF
TRBV10-1 NA CASETGTSDTGELFF
TRBV4-1 NA CASSLTGLGTDTQYF
TRBV6-6 NA CASSYSSGRAKGEQYF
TRBV27 once CASSLSPPTYNEQFF
TRBV6-5 NA CASSSSPTGELFF
TRBV5-6 once CASSPPGLHYEQYF
TRBV11-3 NA CASSLDGDSYEQYF
TRBV2 NA CASSEGLAVNIQYF
TRBV12-5 NA CASGLDRPYGYTF
TRBV7-2 NA CASSLVGGETQYF
TRBV2 NA CASSDRGYYTF
TRBV6-6 NA CACCIAPNTEAFF
TRBV6-1 NA CASSGEIGSGNTIYF
TRBV28 once CASRETGGIAYEQYF
TRBV4-3 NA CASSQDVGASYGYTF
TRBV5-1 NA CASSYDPGLVGETQYF
TRBV29-1 once CSVEAAQGEFF
TRBV5-1 once CASSRQETQYF
TRBV19 few CASSNRDRPPYEQYF
TRBV6-1 NA CASSPSGSTEAFF
TRBV6-6 NA CASSYMTRANIQYF
TRBV7-2 NA CASSTISVNTEAFF
TRBV11-3 NA CASSLTYPTYNEQFF
TRBV27 NA CASSILIPGLDVSTQYTDTQYF
TRBV9 NA CASSPPAGRYEQYF
TRBV4-3 NA CASSQEATASSYNEQFF
TRBV4-1 NA CASSQSRTVTYEQYF